Shown below are 26 T cell receptor beta chains from a single sample sequenced in a study of T cells in localized non-small cell lung cancer. Generated by immunoSEQ multiplex PCR, the TCRdb table keeps only in-frame clones and is missing some. The sample has about 57,000 clones, roughly 92% seen once. Sequencing used peripheral blood, obtained before any cancer treatment. These receptors were taken from a man between 40 and 75 years old with stage I lung adenocarcinoma.

The CDR3 region has the DNA TGCGCCAGCAGCCACCTCTTAGGAGCGGGAGGGGAAAGGGATGAGCAGTTCTTC. Its translation is CASSHLLGAGGERDEQFF. V usage is TRBV4-1 and J usage is TRBJ2-1, with 10 bases that match TRBD2. This CDR3 is built from 18 residues. Germline CDR1 is MGHRA and CDR2 is YSYEKL. V lost 3 bases to trimming and J lost 8 bases; unmatched junction nucleotides: 16.

The chain links TRBV6-1 to TRBJ2-3; D may be TRBD2 (6 bases). The CDR3 totals 16 residues. V was cut by 3 bases and J by 2 bases, with 15 bases left in between. The V gene's germline CDR1 is MNHNS and CDR2 SASEGT. The CDR3 protein is CASSDSGLPPTDTQYF. CDR3 DNA: TGTGCCAGCAGTGATTCGGGACTCCCTCCCACAGATACGCAGTATTTT.

This chain connects TRBV19 to TRBJ2-7, with a possible D match to TRBD2 (6 bases). The CDR3 runs to 15 residues. V dropped 0 bases and J dropped 1 base, with 10 bases sitting between them. Per germline, CDR1 LNHDA and CDR2 SQIVND (reference sequence). CDR3 residues: CASSIEGGKSYEQYF. The CDR3 DNA follows: TGTGCCAGTAGTATAGAAGGCGGGAAGTCCTACGAGCAGTACTTC.

This chain links TRBV19 with TRBJ2-1; D is unresolved. Germline V gene data show CDR1 as LNHDA and CDR2 as SQIVND (reference sequence). This CDR3 comprises 14 residues. V lost 1 base, J lost 0 bases, and 4 bases lay in between. The CDR3 coding sequence is TGTGCCAGTAGTATAGGGAGCTCCTACAATGAGCAGTTCTTC. It is translated as CASSIGSSYNEQFF.

CDR3 in DNA: TGTGCCAGCAGCTTGGGGGGTCACGAGCAGTACTTC. It is translated as CASSLGGHEQYF. The chain has TRBV27 and TRBJ2-7; TRBD2 is a possible D gene (6 bases). V lost 6 bases and J lost 5, with 11 bases in between. This CDR3 spans 12 amino acids. CDR1 is MNHEY, CDR2 SMNVEV, per germline (reference sequence).

The chain carries TRBV7-9 and TRBJ2-7, with D uncertain. Trimming shortened V by 2 bases and J by 2 bases, and 10 bases separated the two germline ends. Germline loops: CDR1 SEHNR, CDR2 FQNEAQ (reference sequence). CDR3 length: 14 residues. CDR3 residues: CASSLHTVPYEQYF. The CDR3 region has the DNA TGTGCCAGCAGCTTACACACGGTACCCTACGAGCAGTACTTC. Complete variable domain (other parts from reference TRBV7-9 and TRBJ2-7): DTGVSQNPRHKITKRGQNVTFRCDPISEHNRLYWYRQTLGQGPEFLTYFQNEAQLEKSRLLSDRFSAERPKGSFSTLEIQRTEQGDSAMYLCASSLHTVPYEQYFGPGTRLTVT.

The chain employs TRBV5-1 and TRBJ2-1; 7 bases match TRBD2. The V and J ends lost 7 bases and 8 bases, in that order; junction bases with no gene match: 9. The CDR3 extends over 13 amino acids. The germline gives CDR1 SGHRS, CDR2 YFSETQ. The CDR3 DNA is TGCGCCAGCGTGGCTAGCGGAGGGGATGAGCAGTTCTTC. Amino acids: CASVASGGDEQFF.

The genes are TRBV6-1 and TRBJ2-1; tentative D call: TRBD2 (6 bases). The CDR3 extends over 15 amino acids. The V gene's germline CDR1 is MNHNS and CDR2 SASEGT. Trimming cost V 5 bases and J 8 bases, with 19 bases left between them. This CDR3 reads CASSSPGLGVDEQFF. CDR3 nucleotides: TGTGCCAGCAGTAGCCCGGGACTTGGGGTCGATGAGCAGTTCTTC.

This clone appeared a few times. V and J are TRBV7-2 and TRBJ2-5, with 7 bases matching TRBD2. The V gene end was trimmed by 2 bases and the J gene end by 5 bases; junction bases not matched to a gene: 5. Germline values: CDR1 SGHTA, CDR2 FQGNSA. This CDR3 region has 14 residues. The CDR3 loop reads CASSLYGGGETQYF. Written as DNA, the CDR3 is TGTGCCAGCAGCTTATACGGGGGAGGGGAGACCCAGTACTTC.

The chain combines TRBV2 with TRBJ1-3; TRBD1 agrees at 7 bases. The CDR3 totals 15 residues. Germline-derived CDR1 and CDR2 are SNHLY and FYNNEI. The V segment lost 6 bases and the J segment 0 bases; nucleotides outside the gene matches: 5. CDR3 in amino acids: CASSVGQVSGNTIYF. The CDR3 DNA follows: TGTGCCAGCAGCGTCGGACAGGTCTCTGGAAACACCATATATTTT.

The V and J genes are TRBV30 and TRBJ1-1, with D uncertain. Germline V lookup: CDR1 GTSNPN, CDR2 SVGIG (reference sequence). The ends were cut back, 1 base at V and 3 bases at J, with 3 bases in the middle. This CDR3 spans 11 amino acids. The CDR3 loop is CAWSEHTEAFF. The CDR3 nucleotides are TGTGCCTGGAGTGAACACACTGAAGCTTTCTTT.

The rearrangement links TRBV30 to TRBJ1-4; TRBD1 agrees at 9 bases. The CDR3 is 13 amino acids. After removal of 3 bases from V and 8 bases from J, the junction contained 4 bases not matched to a gene. Germline V gives CDR1 GTSNPN, CDR2 SVGIG (reference sequence). The CDR3 loop reads CAWRRDRAEKLFF. Here the CDR3 DNA reads TGTGCCTGGAGAAGGGACAGGGCGGAAAAACTGTTTTTT. The variable domain in full, with the rest retrieved from reference TRBV30 and TRBJ1-4, is SQTIHQWPATLVQPVGSPLSLECTVEGTSNPNLYWYRQAAGRGLQLLFYSVGIGQISSEVPQNLSASRPQDRQFILSSKKLLLSDSGFYLCAWRRDRAEKLFFGSGTQLSVL.

In the case of this clone: An end of the junction differs from the germline gene, which may be a read error. This rearrangement joins TRBV2 to TRBJ2-1; TRBD1 is a possible D gene (6 bases). CDR1 and CDR2 (germline): SNHLY, FYNNEI. The CDR3 spans 16 residues. CDR3 residues: CASIRRPRDTARDRVF. CDR3 DNA: TGTGCCAGCATCCGAAGGCCCCGGGACACCGCTAGGGATAGAGTCTTC.

This chain uses TRBV7-8 with TRBJ2-7, with D possibly being TRBD2 (6 bases). Germline V gene sequence: CDR1 SGHVS, CDR2 FQNEAQ. V lost 4 bases and J lost 4, with 8 bases in between. There are 12 residues in the CDR3. The CDR3 reads CASSSGVYEQYF. CDR3 in DNA: TGTGCCAGCAGCTCGGGAGTTTACGAGCAGTACTTC.

The chain joins TRBV5-6 to TRBJ2-3, with 7 nucleotides matching TRBD2. Germline trimming cut 2 bases from V and 2 bases from J; bases unmatched to any gene: 8. The length of the CDR3 is 16 residues. CDR1 is SGHDT, CDR2 YYEEEE, per germline. CDR3 amino acids: CASSFGASGNTDTQYF. In DNA form, the CDR3 reads TGTGCCAGCAGCTTCGGGGCTAGCGGTAACACAGATACGCAGTATTTT.

The gene calls are TRBV6-1 and TRBJ2-3; either TRBD1 or TRBD2 may supply D (5 bases each). The germline V and J ends were trimmed by 5 bases and 1 base, with 13 bases remaining between them. Germline lookup yields CDR1 MNHNS and CDR2 SASEGT. CDR3 size: 15 residues. The CDR3 nucleotides are TGTGCCAGCAGTCCCTCGGGACCCCGCACAGATACGCAGTATTTT. Amino acid sequence: CASSPSGPRTDTQYF.

The chain has TRBV28 and TRBJ1-5, with unresolved D. V was clipped by 3 bases and J by 7 bases, with 10 bases between them. The CDR3 loop spans 13 amino acids. The V gene's germline CDR1 is MDHEN and CDR2 SYDVKM. The CDR3 DNA follows: TGTGCCAGCAGTTTTGGATCCCCCCAGCCCCAGCATTTT. Its translation: CASSFGSPQPQHF.

This clone was recorded only once. The rearrangement links TRBV7-9 to TRBJ2-1; D not resolved. Germline V gene sequence: CDR1 SEHNR, CDR2 FQNEAQ (reference sequence). V gave up 6 bases and J gave up 5 bases, with 8 bases separating them. This CDR3 has 12 amino acids. The CDR3: CASRRLDNEQFF. As DNA, the CDR3 is TGTGCCAGCAGGAGACTGGACAATGAGCAGTTCTTC.

This clone was observed once. The chain couples TRBV11-3 to TRBJ2-5, with D maybe TRBD1 (5 bases). The V end lost 5 bases, the J end lost 5 bases, and 12 bases lay between the germline ends. Germline V lookup: CDR1 SGHNT, CDR2 YENEEA. The CDR3 consists of 13 residues. CDR3: CASSLRAVETQYF. Here the CDR3 DNA reads TGTGCCAGCAGCCTCAGGGCGGTGGAGACCCAGTACTTC.

In this sample, this clone is medium-sized (0.01 to 0.1%). A read error may account for a junction end that differs from germline. The CDR3 protein is CASSLGRSYEQYF. DNA of the CDR3: TGTGCTAGCAGCTTAGGGCGGAGCTACGAGCAGTACTTC. V is TRBV7-7 and J is TRBJ2-7, with D hard to call. The CDR3 extends over 13 amino acids. The germline V gene encodes CDR1 SSHAT and CDR2 FNYEAQ (reference sequence).

This clone was seen more than once but under ten times. The genes are TRBV7-9 and TRBJ2-5, with a weak D call TRBD2 (5 bases). The CDR3 has 16 residues. Per the germline V gene, CDR1 is SEHNR and CDR2 is FQNEAQ (reference sequence). Trimming cost V 0 bases and J 5 bases, with 16 bases left between them. This CDR3 reads CASSLASRGWRETQYF. The CDR3 coding sequence is TGTGCCAGCAGCTTAGCGAGTCGGGGTTGGAGGGAGACCCAGTACTTC.

The V call is TRBV5-1, the J call TRBJ2-7; a weak D match, TRBD1 (6 bases). Trimming cost V 2 bases and J 0 bases, with 9 bases left between them. CDR3 length: 14 residues. Germline V gene lookup returns CDR1 SGHRS and CDR2 YFSETQ. Written as DNA, the CDR3 is TGCGCCAGCAGCTTACAGGGATACTCCTACGAGCAGTACTTC. This translates into CASSLQGYSYEQYF.

The gene calls are TRBV5-6 and TRBJ2-7, with D possibly being TRBD1 or TRBD2 (5 bases each). This CDR3 is 13 amino acids long. Germline V lookup: CDR1 SGHDT, CDR2 YYEEEE. Trimming took 0 bases from V and 7 from J, leaving 11 bases between them. The CDR3 region has the DNA TGTGCCAGCAGCTTGGTTGGGGGATGGGAGCAGTACTTC. This sequence encodes CASSLVGGWEQYF.

This rearrangement joins TRBV6-5 to TRBJ2-3; D is unresolved. Germline assignment: CDR1 MNHEY and CDR2 SVGAGI. Deletions cut 8 bases from V and 2 bases from J, with 11 bases between. The CDR3 runs to 13 residues. CDR3 DNA: TGTGCCAGCCGGGCAGGTCCCACAGATACGCAGTATTTT. Translating gives CASRAGPTDTQYF.

The rearrangement joins TRBV9 to TRBJ2-3; D unresolved. The V end was cut by 2 bases, the J end by 5 bases, with 15 bases between. Germline V gives CDR1 SGDLS, CDR2 YYNGEE. There are 15 residues in the CDR3. This CDR3 reads CASSVSSSAGDTQYF. The CDR3 coding sequence is TGTGCCAGCAGCGTCTCCTCGAGCGCCGGAGATACGCAGTATTTT.

This chain uses TRBV11-2 with TRBJ2-1; the D gene could be TRBD1 or TRBD2 (5 bases each). Trimming removed 7 bases from V and 8 bases from J, with 15 bases in between. The germline V gene encodes CDR1 SGHAT and CDR2 FQNNGV. The CDR3 runs 13 residues. CDR3 coding DNA: TGTGCCAGCATGAGGGGAGCAAGCGATGAGCAGTTCTTC. It codes for CASMRGASDEQFF. The full variable domain, with the rest looked up from reference TRBV11-2 and TRBJ2-1, is EAGVAQSPRYKIIEKRQSVAFWCNPISGHATLYWYQQILGQGPKLLIQFQNNGVVDDSQLPKDRFSAERLKGVDSTLKIQPAKLEDSAVYLCASMRGASDEQFFGPGTRLTVL.